The 4 T cell receptor beta chains in this list originate from one sample, sequenced in a study of human T cells and chemical hapten exposure. TCRdb called the RACE reads again in MiXCR, with one record for every CDR3 protein. The sample shows about 42,000 distinct CDR3 sequences, around a tenth of them seen only once. The time point was: patch test 2, 6 weeks after DPC sensitization. The treatment here: therapeutic diphenylcyclopropenone sensitization with weekly scalp DPC. Total RNA was extracted from unfractionated whole blood. This specimen consisted of whole blood, obtained in connection with sensitization to the hapten diphenylcyclopropenone (DPC). Receptors were obtained from a woman aged 30 to 39 with alopecia areata. Some clones in this sample may be carry-over from other donors' samples.

This clonotype has just a few counts. V and J are TRBV7-3 and TRBJ2-6; TRBD1 is a possible D gene (5 bases). The CDR3 consists of 15 residues. Trimming removed 3 bases at V and 3 bases at J, with 9 bases between. Germline V CDR1 and CDR2: SGHTA, FQGTGA. This CDR3 reads CASSFQGSGANVLTF. CDR3 nucleotides: TGTGCCAGCAGCTTCCAGGGTAGTGGGGCCAACGTCCTGACTTTC.

This clonotype occurred many times. The chain couples TRBV19 to TRBJ1-5; TRBD1 matches at 7 bases. The length of the CDR3 is 14 residues. The germline V gene encodes CDR1 LNHDA and CDR2 SQIVND (reference sequence). The junction had 3 bases not matched to a gene; V was cut back by 7 bases and J by 0 bases. The CDR3 region is CASNTGDSNQPQHF. Here the CDR3 DNA reads TGTGCCAGTAATACAGGGGATAGCAATCAGCCCCAGCATTTT.

The chain joins TRBV5-1 to TRBJ2-7; possible D gene TRBD2, 6 bases. CDR3 size: 14 residues. Trimming left V 5 bases short and J 7 bases short, with 19 bases between. CDR1 and CDR2 from the germline V gene are SGHRS and YFSETQ. For the CDR3, the DNA is TGCGCCAGCAGATCCCGGGGAAGGGAGGCGGAGCAGTACTTC. This translates into CASRSRGREAEQYF.

The gene calls are TRBV11-2 and TRBJ2-5; D may be TRBD1 (6 bases). CDR1 and CDR2 (germline): SGHAT, FQNNGV. The CDR3 length is 14 residues. V shed 4 bases and J shed 4 bases, with 13 bases lying between them. For the CDR3, the DNA is TGTGCCAGCAGCTCTGACAGGAATGGAGAGACCCAGTACTTC. It yields the protein CASSSDRNGETQYF. The full variable domain, completed using reference TRBV11-2 and TRBJ2-5, is EAGVAQSPRYKIIEKRQSVAFWCNPISGHATLYWYQQILGQGPKLLIQFQNNGVVDDSQLPKDRFSAERLKGVDSTLKIQPAKLEDSAVYLCASSSDRNGETQYFGPGTRLLVL.